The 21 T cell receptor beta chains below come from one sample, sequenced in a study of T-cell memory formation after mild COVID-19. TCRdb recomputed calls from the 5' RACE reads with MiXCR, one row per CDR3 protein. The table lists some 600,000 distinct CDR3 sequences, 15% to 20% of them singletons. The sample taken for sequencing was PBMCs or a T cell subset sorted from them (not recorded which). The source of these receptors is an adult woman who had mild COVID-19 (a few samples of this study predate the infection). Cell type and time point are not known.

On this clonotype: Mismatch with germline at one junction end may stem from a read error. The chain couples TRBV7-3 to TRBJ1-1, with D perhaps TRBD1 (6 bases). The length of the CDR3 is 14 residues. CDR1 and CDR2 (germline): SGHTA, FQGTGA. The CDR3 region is CASSSVGGVTEVFF. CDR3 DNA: TGTGCCAGCAGCTCCGTAGGGGGTGTCACTGAAGTTTTCTTT.

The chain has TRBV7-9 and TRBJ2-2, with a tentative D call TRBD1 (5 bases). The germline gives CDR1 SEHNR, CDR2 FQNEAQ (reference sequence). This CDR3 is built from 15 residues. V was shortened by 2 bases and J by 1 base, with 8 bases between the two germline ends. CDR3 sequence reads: CASSLKGRNTGELFF. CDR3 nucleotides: TGTGCCAGCAGCTTAAAGGGGCGGAACACCGGGGAGCTGTTTTTT.

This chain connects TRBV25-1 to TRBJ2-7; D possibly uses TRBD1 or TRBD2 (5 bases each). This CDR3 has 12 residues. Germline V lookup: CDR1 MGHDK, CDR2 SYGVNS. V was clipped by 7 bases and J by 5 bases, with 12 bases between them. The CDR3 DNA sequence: TGTGCCAGCATGGGGGTTTTTGACGAGCAGTACTTC. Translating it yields CASMGVFDEQYF.

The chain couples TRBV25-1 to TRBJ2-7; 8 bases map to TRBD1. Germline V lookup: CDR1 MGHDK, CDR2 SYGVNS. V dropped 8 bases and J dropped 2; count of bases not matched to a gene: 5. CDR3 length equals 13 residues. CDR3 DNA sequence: TGTGCCAGCCAGGGACAGGACACCTACGAGCAGTACTTC. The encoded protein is CASQGQDTYEQYF.

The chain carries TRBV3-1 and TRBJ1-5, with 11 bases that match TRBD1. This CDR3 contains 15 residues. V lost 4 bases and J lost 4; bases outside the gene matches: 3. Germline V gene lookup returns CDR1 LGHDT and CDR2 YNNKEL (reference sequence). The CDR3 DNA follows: TGTGCCAGCAGCCGGGGACAGGGGGAGAATCAGCCCCAGCATTTT. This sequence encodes CASSRGQGENQPQHF.

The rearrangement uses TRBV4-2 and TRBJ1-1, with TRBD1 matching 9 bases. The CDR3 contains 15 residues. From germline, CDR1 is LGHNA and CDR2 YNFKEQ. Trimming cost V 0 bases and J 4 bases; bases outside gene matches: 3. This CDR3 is CASSQEPQGATEAFF. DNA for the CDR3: TGTGCCAGCAGCCAAGAGCCACAGGGGGCCACTGAAGCTTTCTTT.

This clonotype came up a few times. CDR3 amino acids: CASSYSGGAMGEQFF. CDR3 DNA sequence: TGTGCCAGCAGTTACAGCGGGGGAGCCATGGGTGAGCAGTTCTTC. The chain links TRBV6-5 to TRBJ2-1, with 8 positions matching TRBD2. The CDR3 has 15 residues. The ends lost 2 bases at V and 9 bases at J; junction bases unmatched: 9. CDR1 is MNHEY, CDR2 SVGAGI, per germline.

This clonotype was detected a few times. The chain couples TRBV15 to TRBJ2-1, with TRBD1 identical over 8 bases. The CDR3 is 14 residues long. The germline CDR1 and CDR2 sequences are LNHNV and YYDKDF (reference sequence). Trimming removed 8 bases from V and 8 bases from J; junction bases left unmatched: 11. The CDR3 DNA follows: TGTGCCACCGCGGCGGGCAGGGGGCTAGATGAGCAGTTCTTC. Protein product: CATAAGRGLDEQFF. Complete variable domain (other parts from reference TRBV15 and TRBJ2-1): DAMVIQNPRYQVTQFGKPVTLSCSQTLNHNVMYWYQQKSSQAPKLLFHYYDKDFNNEADTPDNFQSRRPNTSFCFLDIRSPGLGDTAMYLCATAAGRGLDEQFFGPGTRLTVL.

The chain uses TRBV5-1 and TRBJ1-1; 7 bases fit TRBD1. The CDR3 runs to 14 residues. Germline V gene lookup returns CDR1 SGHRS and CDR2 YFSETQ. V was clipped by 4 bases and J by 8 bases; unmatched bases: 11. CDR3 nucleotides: TGCGCCAGCAGCCCGGGGGAGACAGGGACAGAAGCTTTCTTT. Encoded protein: CASSPGETGTEAFF.

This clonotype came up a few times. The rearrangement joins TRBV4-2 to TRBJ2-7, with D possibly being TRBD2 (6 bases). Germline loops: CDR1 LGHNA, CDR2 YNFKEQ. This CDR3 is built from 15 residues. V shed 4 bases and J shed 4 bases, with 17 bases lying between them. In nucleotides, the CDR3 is TGTGCCAGCAGCCGGGGGGAACCGGATAATTACGAGCAGTACTTC. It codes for CASSRGEPDNYEQYF.

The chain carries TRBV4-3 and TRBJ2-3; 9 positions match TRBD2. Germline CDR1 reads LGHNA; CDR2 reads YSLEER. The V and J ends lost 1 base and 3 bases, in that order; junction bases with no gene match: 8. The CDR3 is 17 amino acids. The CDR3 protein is CASSQGGTSGRTDTQYF. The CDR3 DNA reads TGCGCCAGCAGCCAAGGAGGGACCAGCGGGAGGACAGATACGCAGTATTTT.

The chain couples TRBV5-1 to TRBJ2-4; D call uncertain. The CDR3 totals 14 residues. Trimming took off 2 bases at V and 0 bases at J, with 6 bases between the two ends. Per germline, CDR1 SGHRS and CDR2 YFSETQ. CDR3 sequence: CASSFDKAKNIQYF. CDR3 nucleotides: TGCGCCAGCAGCTTTGACAAAGCCAAAAACATTCAGTACTTC. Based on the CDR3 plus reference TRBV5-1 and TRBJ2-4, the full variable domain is KAGVTQTPRYLIKTRGQQVTLSCSPISGHRSVSWYQQTPGQGLQFLFEYFSETQRNKGNFPGRFSGRQFSNSRSEMNVSTLELGDSALYLCASSFDKAKNIQYFGAGTRLSVL.

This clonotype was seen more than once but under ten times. This CDR3 reads CASSWDGIYEQYF. The DNA of the CDR3 is TGTGCCAGCAGTTGGGACGGAATCTACGAGCAGTACTTC. The gene calls are TRBV2 and TRBJ2-7; TRBD1 or TRBD2 may be the D gene (5 bases each). The CDR3 contains 13 residues. The V and J ends lost 5 bases and 3 bases respectively, with 11 bases between them. The V gene's germline CDR1 is SNHLY and CDR2 FYNNEI. The full variable domain, with the rest looked up from reference TRBV2 and TRBJ2-7, is EPEVTQTPSHQVTQMGQEVILRCVPISNHLYFYWYRQILGQKVEFLVSFYNNEISEKSEIFDDQFSVERPDGSNFTLKIRSTKLEDSAMYFCASSWDGIYEQYFGPGTRLTVT.

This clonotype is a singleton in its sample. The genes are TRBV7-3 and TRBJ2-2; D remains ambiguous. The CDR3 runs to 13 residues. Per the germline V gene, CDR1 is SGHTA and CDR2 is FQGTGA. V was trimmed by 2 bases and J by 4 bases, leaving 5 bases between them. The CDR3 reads CASSLFSTGELFF. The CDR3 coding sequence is TGTGCCAGCAGCTTATTTAGCACCGGGGAGCTGTTTTTT.

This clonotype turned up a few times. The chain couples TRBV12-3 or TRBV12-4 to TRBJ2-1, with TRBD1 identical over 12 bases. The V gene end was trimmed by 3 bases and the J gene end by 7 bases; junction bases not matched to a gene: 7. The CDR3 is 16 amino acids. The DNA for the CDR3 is TGTGCCAGCAGTTTTCGGGGACAGGGGGCGAATAATGAGCAGTTCTTC. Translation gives CASSFRGQGANNEQFF.

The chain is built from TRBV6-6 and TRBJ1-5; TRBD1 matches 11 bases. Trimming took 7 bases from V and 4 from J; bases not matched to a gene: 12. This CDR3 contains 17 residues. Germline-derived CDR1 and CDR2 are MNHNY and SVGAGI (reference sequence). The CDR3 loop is CASNTNVGTGGNQPQHF. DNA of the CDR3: TGTGCCAGCAACACAAATGTGGGGACAGGGGGGAATCAGCCCCAGCATTTT.

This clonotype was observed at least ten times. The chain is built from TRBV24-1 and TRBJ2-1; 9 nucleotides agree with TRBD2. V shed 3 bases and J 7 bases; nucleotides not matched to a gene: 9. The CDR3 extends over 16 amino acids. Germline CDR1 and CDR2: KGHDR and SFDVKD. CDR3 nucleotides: TGTGCCACCAGTGATCCCCCTAGCGGGGCAGGGAATGAGCAGTTCTTC. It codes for CATSDPPSGAGNEQFF.

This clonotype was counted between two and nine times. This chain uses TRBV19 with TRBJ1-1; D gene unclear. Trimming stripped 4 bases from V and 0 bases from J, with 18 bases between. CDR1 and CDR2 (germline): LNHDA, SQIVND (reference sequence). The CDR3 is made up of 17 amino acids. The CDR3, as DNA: TGTGCCAGTAGTAGCGCTTTCGGAGTTGGCTTGAACACTGAAGCTTTCTTT. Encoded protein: CASSSAFGVGLNTEAFF.

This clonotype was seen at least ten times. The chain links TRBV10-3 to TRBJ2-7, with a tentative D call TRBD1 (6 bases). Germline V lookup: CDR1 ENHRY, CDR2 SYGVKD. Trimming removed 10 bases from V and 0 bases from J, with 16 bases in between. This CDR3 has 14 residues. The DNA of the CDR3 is TGTGCCACCCGACTCCGGGACAACTCCTACGAGCAGTACTTC. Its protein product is CATRLRDNSYEQYF.

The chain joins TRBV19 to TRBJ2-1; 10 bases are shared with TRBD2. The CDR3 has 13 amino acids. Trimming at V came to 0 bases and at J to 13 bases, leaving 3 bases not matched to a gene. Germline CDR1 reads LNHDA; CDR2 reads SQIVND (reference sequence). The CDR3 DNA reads TGTGCCAGTAGTATAGAGGTACTAGCGGGACAGTTCTTC. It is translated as CASSIEVLAGQFF.

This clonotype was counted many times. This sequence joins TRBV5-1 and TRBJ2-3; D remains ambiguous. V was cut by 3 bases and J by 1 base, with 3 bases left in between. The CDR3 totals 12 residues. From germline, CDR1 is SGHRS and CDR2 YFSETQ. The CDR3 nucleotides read TGCGCCAGCAGCTACCGCACAGATACGCAGTATTTT. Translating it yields CASSYRTDTQYF.